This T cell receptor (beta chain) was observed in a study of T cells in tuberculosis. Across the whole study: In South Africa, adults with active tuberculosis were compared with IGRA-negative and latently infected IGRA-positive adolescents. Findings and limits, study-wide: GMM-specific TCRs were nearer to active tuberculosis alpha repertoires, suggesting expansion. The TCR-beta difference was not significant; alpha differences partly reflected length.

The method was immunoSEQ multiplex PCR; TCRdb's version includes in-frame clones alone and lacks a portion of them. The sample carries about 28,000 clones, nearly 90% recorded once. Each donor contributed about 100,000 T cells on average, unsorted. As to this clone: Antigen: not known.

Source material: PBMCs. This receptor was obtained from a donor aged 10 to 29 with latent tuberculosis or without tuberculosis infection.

The CDR3 sequence: CASSRETGRRLFF. The CDR3 DNA reads TGCGCCAGCAGCCGAGAGACAGGTCGGAGACTGTTTTTT. This chain links TRBV4-1 with TRBJ1-4, with a weak D call TRBD1 (6 bases). V was trimmed by 4 bases and J by 13 bases, leaving 16 bases between them. Germline values: CDR1 MGHRA, CDR2 YSYEKL. CDR3 size: 13 residues.